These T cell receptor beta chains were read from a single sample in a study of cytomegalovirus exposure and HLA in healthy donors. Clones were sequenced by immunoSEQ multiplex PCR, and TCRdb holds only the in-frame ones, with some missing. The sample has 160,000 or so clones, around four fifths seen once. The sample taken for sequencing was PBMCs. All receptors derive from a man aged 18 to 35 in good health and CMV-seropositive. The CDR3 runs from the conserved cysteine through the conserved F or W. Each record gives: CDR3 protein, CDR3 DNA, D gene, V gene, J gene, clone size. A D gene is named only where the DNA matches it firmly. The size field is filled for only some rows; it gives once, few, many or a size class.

cdr3_aa: CASTRNQETQYF; cdr3_nt: TGTGCCAGCACCAGGAACCAAGAGACCCAGTACTTC; d_call: NA; v_call: TRBV5-4; j_call: TRBJ2-5; clone_size: NA
cdr3_aa: CASWARGGEETQYF; cdr3_nt: TGTGCCAGCTGGGCCAGGGGTGGGGAAGAGACCCAGTACTTC; d_call: NA; v_call: TRBV28; j_call: TRBJ2-5; clone_size: NA
cdr3_aa: CATSPTSDPTDTQYF; cdr3_nt: TGTGCCACCAGCCCCACTAGTGATCCCACAGATACGCAGTATTTT; d_call: NA; v_call: TRBV15; j_call: TRBJ2-3; clone_size: few
cdr3_aa: CSVRLAEEQETQYF; cdr3_nt: TGCAGCGTTCGACTAGCAGAAGAGCAAGAGACCCAGTACTTC; d_call: TRBD2; v_call: TRBV29-1; j_call: TRBJ2-5; clone_size: NA
cdr3_aa: CSARGTDSYEQYF; cdr3_nt: TGCAGCGCCCGAGGGACAGACTCCTACGAGCAGTACTTC; d_call: TRBD1; v_call: TRBV29-1; j_call: TRBJ2-7; clone_size: once
cdr3_aa: CASRGGTGFTEAFF; cdr3_nt: TGTGCCAGCCGAGGAGGGACAGGGTTTACTGAAGCTTTCTTT; d_call: TRBD1; v_call: TRBV2; j_call: TRBJ1-1; clone_size: NA
cdr3_aa: CASSYTGGLETQYF; cdr3_nt: TGTGCCAGCAGCTATACAGGGGGCCTTGAGACCCAGTACTTC; d_call: TRBD1; v_call: TRBV7-2; j_call: TRBJ2-5; clone_size: NA
cdr3_aa: CATSSDRKKAFF; cdr3_nt: TGTGCCACCAGCAGTGACAGAAAAAAAGCTTTCTTT; d_call: NA; v_call: TRBV15; j_call: TRBJ1-1; clone_size: NA
cdr3_aa: CASSLAGTGGNEQFF; cdr3_nt: TGTGCCAGCAGCTTAGCTGGTACGGGGGGCAATGAGCAGTTCTTC; d_call: TRBD2; v_call: TRBV7-2; j_call: TRBJ2-1; clone_size: NA
cdr3_aa: CASSTGGGTDTQYF; cdr3_nt: TGTGCCAGCAGCACAGGGGGGGGCACAGATACGCAGTATTTT; d_call: NA; v_call: TRBV6-5; j_call: TRBJ2-3; clone_size: NA
cdr3_aa: CASSIRNRGSQEQFF; cdr3_nt: TGTGCCAGTAGTATCAGGAACAGGGGATCTCAAGAGCAGTTCTTC; d_call: TRBD1; v_call: TRBV19; j_call: TRBJ2-1; clone_size: NA
cdr3_aa: CASSYSHRAGEKLFF; cdr3_nt: TGTGCCAGCAGTTACTCACACAGGGCGGGTGAAAAACTGTTTTTT; d_call: NA; v_call: TRBV6-5; j_call: TRBJ1-4; clone_size: NA
cdr3_aa: CASSTPKRVSYEQYF; cdr3_nt: TGTGCCAGCAGCACCCCCAAGCGGGTCTCCTACGAGCAGTACTTC; d_call: NA; v_call: TRBV21-1; j_call: TRBJ2-7; clone_size: NA
cdr3_aa: CASSPRRGQGDTEAFF; cdr3_nt: TGTGCCAGCAGCCCACGGAGGGGACAGGGGGACACTGAAGCTTTCTTT; d_call: TRBD1; v_call: TRBV7-9; j_call: TRBJ1-1; clone_size: NA
cdr3_aa: CASSLIRGGETQYF; cdr3_nt: TGTGCCAGCAGCTTGATTCGGGGGGGGGAGACCCAGTACTTC; d_call: TRBD2; v_call: TRBV11-2; j_call: TRBJ2-5; clone_size: NA
cdr3_aa: CASSPLSGGIGEKLFF; cdr3_nt: TGTGCCAGCAGCCCCCTCTCTGGGGGCATTGGTGAAAAACTGTTTTTT; d_call: NA; v_call: TRBV28; j_call: TRBJ1-4; clone_size: NA
cdr3_aa: CASSLGGSVTQYF; cdr3_nt: TGTGCCAGCAGCCTGGGGGGAAGCGTAACGCAGTATTTT; d_call: NA; v_call: TRBV9; j_call: TRBJ2-3; clone_size: NA
cdr3_aa: CASSGRQGDQPQHF; cdr3_nt: TGTGCCAGCAGCGGTCGACAGGGGGATCAGCCCCAGCATTTT; d_call: TRBD1; v_call: TRBV7-9; j_call: TRBJ1-5; clone_size: NA
cdr3_aa: CASLERGPPDTQYF; cdr3_nt: TGTGCCTCACTGGAGCGGGGGCCCCCAGATACGCAGTATTTT; d_call: TRBD2; v_call: TRBV30; j_call: TRBJ2-3; clone_size: NA
cdr3_aa: CASSFQWGGLGELFF; cdr3_nt: TGTGCCAGCAGCTTCCAGTGGGGGGGCCTTGGGGAGCTGTTTTTT; d_call: NA; v_call: TRBV5-5; j_call: TRBJ2-2; clone_size: few
cdr3_aa: CASSVTGASTNEKLFF; cdr3_nt: TGTGCCAGCAGCGTGACAGGGGCGTCAACTAATGAAAAACTGTTTTTT; d_call: TRBD1; v_call: TRBV9; j_call: TRBJ1-4; clone_size: NA
cdr3_aa: CATSRGDRPGGYTF; cdr3_nt: TGTGCCACCAGCAGAGGTGACAGGCCTGGTGGCTACACCTTC; d_call: NA; v_call: TRBV15; j_call: TRBJ1-2; clone_size: few
cdr3_aa: CAISEDSVRNTGELFF; cdr3_nt: TGTGCCATCAGTGAGGATAGCGTCAGGAACACCGGGGAGCTGTTTTTT; d_call: NA; v_call: TRBV10-3; j_call: TRBJ2-2; clone_size: NA
cdr3_aa: CASSLSEGSSYEQYF; cdr3_nt: TGTGCCAGCAGTTTATCGGAGGGGTCCTCCTACGAGCAGTACTTC; d_call: NA; v_call: TRBV27; j_call: TRBJ2-7; clone_size: NA
cdr3_aa: CASSEQGTYNEQFF; cdr3_nt: TGTGCCAGTAGTGAGCAGGGGACCTACAATGAGCAGTTCTTC; d_call: NA; v_call: TRBV19; j_call: TRBJ2-1; clone_size: NA
cdr3_aa: CASSIGPQGKLFF; cdr3_nt: TGTGCCAGTAGTATTGGACCACAGGGAAAACTGTTTTTT; d_call: NA; v_call: TRBV19; j_call: TRBJ1-4; clone_size: NA
cdr3_aa: CASTVDMSETQYF; cdr3_nt: TGTGCCAGCACAGTGGACATGTCGGAGACCCAGTACTTC; d_call: NA; v_call: TRBV11-2; j_call: TRBJ2-5; clone_size: few
cdr3_aa: CASSAGGNTEAFF; cdr3_nt: TGTGCCAGCAGCGCGGGTGGGAACACTGAAGCTTTCTTT; d_call: NA; v_call: TRBV9; j_call: TRBJ1-1; clone_size: NA
cdr3_aa: CASSERQGRDTQYF; cdr3_nt: TGTGCCAGCAGTGAGCGACAGGGGCGTGATACGCAGTATTTT; d_call: TRBD1; v_call: TRBV6-1; j_call: TRBJ2-3; clone_size: NA
cdr3_aa: CASSLGAYYNEQFF; cdr3_nt: TGTGCCAGCAGTTTGGGAGCCTACTACAATGAGCAGTTCTTC; d_call: NA; v_call: TRBV28; j_call: TRBJ2-1; clone_size: NA
cdr3_aa: CASSIFRGEEKLFF; cdr3_nt: TGTGCCAGCAGTATATTCAGGGGGGAGGAAAAACTGTTTTTT; d_call: TRBD1; v_call: TRBV6-5; j_call: TRBJ1-4; clone_size: NA
cdr3_aa: CASSYSDSLNTEAFF; cdr3_nt: TGTGCCAGCAGTTACTCGGACAGTTTGAACACTGAAGCTTTCTTT; d_call: NA; v_call: TRBV6-5; j_call: TRBJ1-1; clone_size: NA
cdr3_aa: CASSFLYGNTIYF; cdr3_nt: TGTGCCAGCAGTTTTCTCTATGGAAACACCATATATTTT; d_call: NA; v_call: TRBV27; j_call: TRBJ1-3; clone_size: NA
cdr3_aa: CSVEATGVGTQYF; cdr3_nt: TGCAGCGTTGAAGCCACAGGGGTCGGGACCCAGTACTTC; d_call: TRBD1; v_call: TRBV29-1; j_call: TRBJ2-5; clone_size: NA
cdr3_aa: CASSGPGVGPSNTEAFF; cdr3_nt: TGTGCCAGTAGTGGCCCCGGGGTTGGGCCCTCGAACACTGAAGCTTTCTTT; d_call: NA; v_call: TRBV19; j_call: TRBJ1-1; clone_size: NA
cdr3_aa: CASSRGQGNGYTF; cdr3_nt: TGTGCCAGCTCACGGGGACAGGGGAATGGCTACACCTTC; d_call: TRBD1; v_call: TRBV18; j_call: TRBJ1-2; clone_size: few
cdr3_aa: CSVTGEGTEAFF; cdr3_nt: TGCAGCGTAACAGGGGAAGGCACTGAAGCTTTCTTT; d_call: TRBD1; v_call: TRBV29-1; j_call: TRBJ1-1; clone_size: once
cdr3_aa: CASSFEGLAGPGELFF; cdr3_nt: TGTGCCAGCAGTTTCGAGGGACTAGCGGGTCCCGGGGAGCTGTTTTTT; d_call: TRBD2; v_call: TRBV28; j_call: TRBJ2-2; clone_size: few
cdr3_aa: CASSLDPGQGDEQYF; cdr3_nt: TGTGCCAGCAGCTTAGATCCCGGACAGGGCGACGAGCAGTACTTC; d_call: TRBD1; v_call: TRBV11-2; j_call: TRBJ2-7; clone_size: NA
cdr3_aa: CASSLMGASGTVDTQYF; cdr3_nt: TGTGCCAGCAGCCTAATGGGGGCTAGCGGGACGGTAGATACGCAGTATTTT; d_call: TRBD2; v_call: TRBV9; j_call: TRBJ2-3; clone_size: NA
cdr3_aa: CASSSRDRVQPQHF; cdr3_nt: TGTGCCAGCAGTTCCCGGGACAGGGTACAGCCCCAGCATTTT; d_call: TRBD1; v_call: TRBV6-5; j_call: TRBJ1-5; clone_size: once
cdr3_aa: CASSEELAGVNEQFF; cdr3_nt: TGTGCCAGCAGCGAGGAGCTAGCGGGAGTCAATGAGCAGTTCTTC; d_call: TRBD2; v_call: TRBV5-4; j_call: TRBJ2-1; clone_size: NA
cdr3_aa: CASSYPRQGAYEQYF; cdr3_nt: TGTGCCAGCAGTTATCCTCGACAGGGGGCCTACGAGCAGTACTTC; d_call: TRBD1; v_call: TRBV6-5; j_call: TRBJ2-7; clone_size: once
cdr3_aa: CASSFPLSGVGANVLTF; cdr3_nt: TGTGCCAGCAGCTTTCCATTATCAGGGGTCGGGGCCAACGTCCTGACTTTC; d_call: NA; v_call: TRBV7-9; j_call: TRBJ2-6; clone_size: NA
cdr3_aa: CASSKDSLGQYF; cdr3_nt: TGTGCCAGCAGCAAGGACTCCCTGGGGCAGTACTTC; d_call: NA; v_call: TRBV28; j_call: TRBJ2-7; clone_size: NA
cdr3_aa: CASSLGGNFYGYTF; cdr3_nt: TGTGCCTCCTCTCTGGGGGGGAACTTCTATGGCTACACCTTC; d_call: NA; v_call: TRBV30; j_call: TRBJ1-2; clone_size: few
cdr3_aa: CASSLLFGKDEQYF; cdr3_nt: TGTGCCAGCAGTTTATTGTTCGGGAAAGACGAGCAGTACTTC; d_call: NA; v_call: TRBV27; j_call: TRBJ2-7; clone_size: NA
cdr3_aa: CASSVQGSVTEAFF; cdr3_nt: TGTGCCAGCAGTGTACAGGGTTCGGTCACTGAAGCTTTCTTT; d_call: NA; v_call: TRBV28; j_call: TRBJ1-1; clone_size: few
cdr3_aa: CASSLGAQETQYF; cdr3_nt: TGTGCCAGCAGCTTGGGGGCGCAAGAGACCCAGTACTTC; d_call: NA; v_call: TRBV7-9; j_call: TRBJ2-5; clone_size: NA
cdr3_aa: CASSYILGTEAFF; cdr3_nt: TGTGCCAGCAGTTATATACTTGGTACTGAAGCTTTCTTT; d_call: NA; v_call: TRBV5-5; j_call: TRBJ1-1; clone_size: NA
cdr3_aa: CAWSVQGEYSNQPQHF; cdr3_nt: TGTGCCTGGAGTGTACAGGGAGAATATAGCAATCAGCCCCAGCATTTT; d_call: NA; v_call: TRBV30; j_call: TRBJ1-5; clone_size: NA